This TCR beta chain originates from a study of beta chain features in type 1 diabetes. Study-level points and caveats: Insertions at VDJ junctions were less frequent in type 1 diabetes patients. These patients also deleted more nucleotides at the same junctions.

This clone appeared a few times. The antigen is undetermined. Trimming took 3 bases from V and 5 from J, leaving 17 bases between them. Germline V gene data show CDR1 as LGHNA and CDR2 as YNFKEQ. The CDR3 sequence is 16 residues long. TCRB transcripts that were expressed got sequenced, as all of the isolated RNA had been reverse transcribed. Samples of naive, central memory and regulatory T cells yielded a mean of around 3.7 million reads. Clones were sequenced by immunoSEQ multiplex PCR, and TCRdb holds only the in-frame ones, with some missing. The sample contains 300,000 to 350,000 clones, around 19% of which appear only once.

The sequence was obtained from a woman aged 18 to 35 in good health. Sequencing input: naive CD4+ T cells from blood. The chain carries TRBV4-2 and TRBJ2-1, with D possibly being TRBD1 (6 bases). CDR3: CASSQATGTSNNEQFF. The CDR3 bases are TGTGCCAGCAGCCAGGCCACCGGGACATCCAACAATGAGCAGTTCTTC.